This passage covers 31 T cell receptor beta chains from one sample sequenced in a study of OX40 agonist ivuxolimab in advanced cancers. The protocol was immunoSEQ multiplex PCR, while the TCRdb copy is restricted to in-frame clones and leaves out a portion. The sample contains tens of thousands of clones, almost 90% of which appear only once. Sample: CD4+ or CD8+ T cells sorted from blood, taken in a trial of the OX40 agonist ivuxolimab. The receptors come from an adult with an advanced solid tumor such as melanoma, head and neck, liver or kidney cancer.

The CDR3 here is CASSPSGQGLSETQYF. The CDR3 DNA sequence: TGTGCCAGCAGCCCTTCGGGACAGGGGTTATCGGAGACCCAGTACTTC. The chain links TRBV28 to TRBJ2-5; 10 bases align to TRBD1. Looked up from germline, CDR1 is MDHEN and CDR2 is SYDVKM. V lost 6 bases and J lost 5; bases outside the gene matches: 12. This CDR3 has 16 amino acids.

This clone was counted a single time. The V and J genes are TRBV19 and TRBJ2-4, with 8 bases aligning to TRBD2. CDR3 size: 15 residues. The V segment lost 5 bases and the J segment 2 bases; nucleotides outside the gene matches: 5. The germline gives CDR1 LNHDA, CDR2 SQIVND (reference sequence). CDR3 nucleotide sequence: TGTGCCAGTAGTCCCGGGGGGGCAACCAAAAACATTCAGTACTTC. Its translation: CASSPGGATKNIQYF.

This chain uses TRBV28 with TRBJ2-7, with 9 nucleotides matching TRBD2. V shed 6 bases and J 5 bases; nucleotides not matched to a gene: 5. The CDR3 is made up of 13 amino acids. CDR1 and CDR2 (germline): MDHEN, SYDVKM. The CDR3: CASRLTSGHEQYF. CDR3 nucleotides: TGTGCCAGCAGACTGACTAGCGGTCACGAGCAGTACTTC.

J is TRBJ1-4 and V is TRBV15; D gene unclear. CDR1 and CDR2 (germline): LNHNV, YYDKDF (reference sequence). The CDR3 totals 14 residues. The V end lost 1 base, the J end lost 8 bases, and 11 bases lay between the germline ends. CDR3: CATSRVPESEKLFF. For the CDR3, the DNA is TGTGCCACCAGCAGAGTCCCAGAAAGCGAAAAACTGTTTTTT.

CDR3 residues: CASSVVGGSVIDTQYF. The CDR3 DNA reads as TGTGCCAGCAGCGTAGTTGGGGGGAGTGTTATAGATACGCAGTATTTT. This chain uses TRBV9 with TRBJ2-3, with a possible D match to TRBD2 (6 bases). CDR3 length: 16 residues. V dropped 0 bases and J dropped 5 bases, with 16 bases sitting between them. Looked up from germline, CDR1 is SGDLS and CDR2 is YYNGEE.

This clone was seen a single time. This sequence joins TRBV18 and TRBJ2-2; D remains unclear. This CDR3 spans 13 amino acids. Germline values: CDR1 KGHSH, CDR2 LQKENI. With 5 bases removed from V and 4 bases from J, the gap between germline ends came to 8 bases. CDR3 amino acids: CASSEQFTGELFF. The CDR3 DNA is TGTGCCAGCTCAGAGCAGTTCACCGGGGAGCTGTTTTTT.

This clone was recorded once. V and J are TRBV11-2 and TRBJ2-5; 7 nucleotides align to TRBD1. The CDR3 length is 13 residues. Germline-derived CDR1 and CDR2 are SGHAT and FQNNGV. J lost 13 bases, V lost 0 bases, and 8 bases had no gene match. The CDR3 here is CASSLEDRTTPYF. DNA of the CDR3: TGTGCCAGCAGCTTAGAGGACAGGACGACTCCGTACTTC.

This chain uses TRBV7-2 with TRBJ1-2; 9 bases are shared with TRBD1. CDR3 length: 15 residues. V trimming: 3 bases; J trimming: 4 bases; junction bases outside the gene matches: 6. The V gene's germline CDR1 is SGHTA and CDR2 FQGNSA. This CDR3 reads CASSFRTGGGYGYTF. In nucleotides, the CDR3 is TGTGCCAGCAGCTTTCGAACAGGGGGCGGCTATGGCTACACCTTC. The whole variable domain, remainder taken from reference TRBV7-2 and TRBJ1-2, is GAGVSQSPSNKVTEKGKDVELRCDPISGHTALYWYRQSLGQGLEFLIYFQGNSAPDKSGLPSDRFSAERTGGSVSTLTIQRTQQEDSAVYLCASSFRTGGGYGYTFGSGTRLTVV.

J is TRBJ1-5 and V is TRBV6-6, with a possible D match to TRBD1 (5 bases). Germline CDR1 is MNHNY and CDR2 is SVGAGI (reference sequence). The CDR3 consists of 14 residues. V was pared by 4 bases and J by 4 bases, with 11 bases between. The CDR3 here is CASSWAPGNQPQHF. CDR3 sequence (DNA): TGTGCCAGCAGTTGGGCCCCAGGGAATCAGCCCCAGCATTTT.

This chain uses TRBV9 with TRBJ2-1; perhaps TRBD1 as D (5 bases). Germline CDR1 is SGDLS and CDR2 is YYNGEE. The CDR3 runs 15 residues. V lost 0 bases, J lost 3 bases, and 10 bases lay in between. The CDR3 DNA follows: TGTGCCAGCAGCGTAGCAGGGCGGAACTACAATGAGCAGTTCTTC. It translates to CASSVAGRNYNEQFF.

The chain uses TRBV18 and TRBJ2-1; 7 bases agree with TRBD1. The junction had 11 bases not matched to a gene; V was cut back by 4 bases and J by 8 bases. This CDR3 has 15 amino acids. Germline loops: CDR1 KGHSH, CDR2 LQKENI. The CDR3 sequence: CASSLRVGGEDEQFF. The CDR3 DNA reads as TGTGCCAGCTCACTAAGGGTAGGGGGCGAGGATGAGCAGTTCTTC.

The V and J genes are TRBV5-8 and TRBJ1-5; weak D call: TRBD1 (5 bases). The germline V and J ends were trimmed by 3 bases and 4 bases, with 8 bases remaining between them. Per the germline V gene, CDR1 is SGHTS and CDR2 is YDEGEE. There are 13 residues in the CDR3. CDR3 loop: CASSSQGNQPQHF. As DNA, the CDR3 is TGTGCCAGCAGCTCCCAGGGTAATCAGCCCCAGCATTTT.

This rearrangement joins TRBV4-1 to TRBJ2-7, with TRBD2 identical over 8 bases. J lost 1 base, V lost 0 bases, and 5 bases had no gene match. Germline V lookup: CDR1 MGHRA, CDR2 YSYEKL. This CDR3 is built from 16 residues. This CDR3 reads CASSQEVSGRSYEQYF. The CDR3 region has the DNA TGCGCCAGCAGCCAAGAGGTCAGCGGGAGATCCTACGAGCAGTACTTC.

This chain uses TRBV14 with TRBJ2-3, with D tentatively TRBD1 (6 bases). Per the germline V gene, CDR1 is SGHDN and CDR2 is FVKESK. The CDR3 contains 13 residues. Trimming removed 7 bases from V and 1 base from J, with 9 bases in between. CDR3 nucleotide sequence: TGTGCCAGCAAAGGGGGACGCACAGATACGCAGTATTTT. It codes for CASKGGRTDTQYF.

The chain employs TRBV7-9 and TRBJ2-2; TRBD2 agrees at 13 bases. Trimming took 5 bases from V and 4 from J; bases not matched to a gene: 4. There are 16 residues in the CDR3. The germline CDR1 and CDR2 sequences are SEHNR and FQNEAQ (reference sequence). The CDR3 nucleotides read TGTGCCAGCAGCCCTAGACTAGCGGGAGGCACCGGGGAGCTGTTTTTT. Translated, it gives CASSPRLAGGTGELFF.

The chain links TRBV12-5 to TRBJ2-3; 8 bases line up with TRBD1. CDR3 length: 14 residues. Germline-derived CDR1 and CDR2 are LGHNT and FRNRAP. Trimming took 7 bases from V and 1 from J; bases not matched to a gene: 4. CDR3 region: CASALDRGTDTQYF. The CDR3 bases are TGTGCTAGTGCCTTGGACAGGGGCACAGATACGCAGTATTTT.

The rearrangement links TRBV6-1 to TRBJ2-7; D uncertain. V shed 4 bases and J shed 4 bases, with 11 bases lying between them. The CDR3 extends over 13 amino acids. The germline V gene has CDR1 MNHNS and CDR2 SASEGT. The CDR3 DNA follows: TGTGCCAGCAGTGGACAAGGAGTATACGAGCAGTACTTC. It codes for CASSGQGVYEQYF.

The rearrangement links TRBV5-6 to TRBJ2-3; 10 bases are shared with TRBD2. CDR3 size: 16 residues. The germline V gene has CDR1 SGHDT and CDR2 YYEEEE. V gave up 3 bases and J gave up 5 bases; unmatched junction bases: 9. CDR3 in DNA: TGTGCCAGCAGCTCGTCTAGCGGGAGCAGGGTAGATACGCAGTATTTT. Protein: CASSSSSGSRVDTQYF.

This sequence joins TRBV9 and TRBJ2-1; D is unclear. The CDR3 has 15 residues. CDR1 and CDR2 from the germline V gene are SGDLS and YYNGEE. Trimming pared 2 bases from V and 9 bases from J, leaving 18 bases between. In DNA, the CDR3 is TGTGCCAGCAGCGTGACCGCAATCTGGACCGGTGAGCAGTTCTTC. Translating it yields CASSVTAIWTGEQFF.

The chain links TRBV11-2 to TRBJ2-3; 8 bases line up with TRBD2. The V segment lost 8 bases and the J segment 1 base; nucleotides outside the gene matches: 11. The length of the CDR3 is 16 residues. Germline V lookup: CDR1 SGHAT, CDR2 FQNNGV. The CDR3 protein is CASSVLAGGRTDTQYF. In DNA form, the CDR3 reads TGTGCCAGCTCGGTTTTGGCGGGAGGACGCACAGATACGCAGTATTTT.

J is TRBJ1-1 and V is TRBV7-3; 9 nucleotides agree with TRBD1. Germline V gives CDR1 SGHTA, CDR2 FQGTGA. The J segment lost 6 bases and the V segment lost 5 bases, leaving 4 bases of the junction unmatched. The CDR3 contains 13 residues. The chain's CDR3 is CASSRDRGSEAFF. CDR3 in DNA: TGTGCCAGCAGCCGCGACAGGGGGTCTGAAGCTTTCTTT.

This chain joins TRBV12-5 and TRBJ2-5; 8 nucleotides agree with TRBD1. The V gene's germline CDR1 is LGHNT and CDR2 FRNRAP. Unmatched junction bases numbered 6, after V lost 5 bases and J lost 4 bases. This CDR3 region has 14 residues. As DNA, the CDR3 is TGTGCTAGTGGTCTCTCGGACAGGGCAGAGACCCAGTACTTC. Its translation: CASGLSDRAETQYF.

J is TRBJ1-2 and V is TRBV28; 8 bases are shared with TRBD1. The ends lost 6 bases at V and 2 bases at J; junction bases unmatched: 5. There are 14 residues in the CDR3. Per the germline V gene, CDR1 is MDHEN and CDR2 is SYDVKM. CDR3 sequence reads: CASRKQGANYGYTF. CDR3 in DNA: TGTGCCAGCAGAAAGCAGGGGGCGAACTATGGCTACACCTTC.

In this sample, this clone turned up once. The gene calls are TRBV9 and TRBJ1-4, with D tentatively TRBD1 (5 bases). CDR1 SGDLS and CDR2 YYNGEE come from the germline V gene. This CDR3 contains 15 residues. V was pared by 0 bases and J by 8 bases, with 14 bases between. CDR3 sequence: CASSVAVGEGEKLFF. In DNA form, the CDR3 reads TGTGCCAGCAGCGTAGCTGTAGGGGAGGGGGAAAAACTGTTTTTT.

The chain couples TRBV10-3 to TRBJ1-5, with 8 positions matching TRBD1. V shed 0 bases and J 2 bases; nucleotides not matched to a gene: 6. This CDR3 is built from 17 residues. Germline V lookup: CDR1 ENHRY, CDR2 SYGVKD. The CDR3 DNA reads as TGTGCCATCAGTGAGTCTACAGGGGGGCGAGGCAATCAGCCCCAGCATTTT. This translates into CAISESTGGRGNQPQHF.

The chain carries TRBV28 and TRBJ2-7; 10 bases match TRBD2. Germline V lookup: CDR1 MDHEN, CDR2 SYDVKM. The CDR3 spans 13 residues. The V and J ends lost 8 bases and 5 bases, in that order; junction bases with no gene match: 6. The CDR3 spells CASQAGGKDEQYF. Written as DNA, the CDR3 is TGTGCCAGCCAAGCGGGAGGGAAAGACGAGCAGTACTTC.

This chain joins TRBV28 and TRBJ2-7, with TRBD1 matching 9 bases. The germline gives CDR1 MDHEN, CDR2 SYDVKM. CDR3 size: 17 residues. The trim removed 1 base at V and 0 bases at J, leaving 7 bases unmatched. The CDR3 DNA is TGTGCCAGCAGTTTATTCTCCGGGACAGGGAGCTCCTACGAGCAGTACTTC. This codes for CASSLFSGTGSSYEQYF.

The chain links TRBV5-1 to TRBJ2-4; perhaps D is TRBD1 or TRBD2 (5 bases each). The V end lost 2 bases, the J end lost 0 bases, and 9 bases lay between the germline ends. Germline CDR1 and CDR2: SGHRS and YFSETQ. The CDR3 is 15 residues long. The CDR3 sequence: CASSFEGLAKNIQYF. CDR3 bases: TGCGCCAGCAGCTTTGAGGGGCTAGCCAAAAACATTCAGTACTTC.

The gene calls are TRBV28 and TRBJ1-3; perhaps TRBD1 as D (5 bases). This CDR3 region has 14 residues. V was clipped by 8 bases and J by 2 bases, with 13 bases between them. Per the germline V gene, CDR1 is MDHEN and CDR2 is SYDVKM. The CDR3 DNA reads TGTGCCAGCGGGGGGGTTCGGGCTGGAAACACCATATATTTT. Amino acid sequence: CASGGVRAGNTIYF.

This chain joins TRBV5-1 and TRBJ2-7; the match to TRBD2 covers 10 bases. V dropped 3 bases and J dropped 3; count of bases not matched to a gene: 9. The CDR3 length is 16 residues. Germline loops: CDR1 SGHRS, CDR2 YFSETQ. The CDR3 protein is CASSSSSGRDLYEQYF. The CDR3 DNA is TGCGCCAGCAGCTCGTCAAGCGGGAGGGACCTCTACGAGCAGTACTTC.

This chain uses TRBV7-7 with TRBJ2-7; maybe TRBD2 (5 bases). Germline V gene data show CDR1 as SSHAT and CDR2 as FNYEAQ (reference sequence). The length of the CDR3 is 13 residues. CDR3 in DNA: TGTGCTAGCTCCGAGGCGGGCGGATACGAGCAGTACTTC. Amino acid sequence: CASSEAGGYEQYF.